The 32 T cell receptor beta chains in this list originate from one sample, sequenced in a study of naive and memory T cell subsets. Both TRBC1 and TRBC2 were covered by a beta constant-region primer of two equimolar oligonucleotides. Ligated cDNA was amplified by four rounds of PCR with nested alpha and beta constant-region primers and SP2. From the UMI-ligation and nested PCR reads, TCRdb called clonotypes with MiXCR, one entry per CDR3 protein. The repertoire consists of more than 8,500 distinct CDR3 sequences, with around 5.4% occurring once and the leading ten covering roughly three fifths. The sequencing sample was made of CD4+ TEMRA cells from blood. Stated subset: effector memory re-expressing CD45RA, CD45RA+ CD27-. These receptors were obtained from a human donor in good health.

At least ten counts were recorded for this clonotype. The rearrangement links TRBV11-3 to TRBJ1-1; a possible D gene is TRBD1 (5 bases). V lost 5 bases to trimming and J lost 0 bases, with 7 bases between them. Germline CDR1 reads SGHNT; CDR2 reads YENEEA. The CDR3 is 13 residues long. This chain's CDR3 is CASSLTVNTEAFF. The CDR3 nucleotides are TGTGCCAGCAGCCTGACAGTGAACACTGAAGCTTTCTTT.

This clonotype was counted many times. CDR3 amino acids: CSARGGEGGSRPQHF. The CDR3 nucleotides are TGCAGTGCTAGAGGGGGGGAAGGGGGGTCTAGGCCCCAGCATTTT. This chain links TRBV20-1 with TRBJ1-5, with D maybe TRBD1 (6 bases). Per the germline V gene, CDR1 is DFQATT and CDR2 is SNEGSKA (reference sequence). The CDR3 contains 15 residues. The V end was cut by 1 base, the J end by 9 bases, with 19 bases between.

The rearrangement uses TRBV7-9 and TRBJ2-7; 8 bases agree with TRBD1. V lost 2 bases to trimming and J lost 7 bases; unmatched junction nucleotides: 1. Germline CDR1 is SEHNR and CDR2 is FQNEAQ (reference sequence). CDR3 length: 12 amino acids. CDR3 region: CASSLTGGEQYF. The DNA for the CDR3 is TGTGCCAGCAGCTTAACAGGGGGTGAGCAGTACTTC.

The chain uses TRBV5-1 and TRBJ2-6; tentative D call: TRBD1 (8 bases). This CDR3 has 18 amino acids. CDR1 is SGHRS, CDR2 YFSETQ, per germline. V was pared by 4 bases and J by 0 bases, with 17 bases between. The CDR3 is CASSKPTGGGSGANVLTF. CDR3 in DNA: TGCGCCAGCAGCAAACCCACAGGGGGGGGCTCTGGGGCCAACGTCCTGACTTTC.

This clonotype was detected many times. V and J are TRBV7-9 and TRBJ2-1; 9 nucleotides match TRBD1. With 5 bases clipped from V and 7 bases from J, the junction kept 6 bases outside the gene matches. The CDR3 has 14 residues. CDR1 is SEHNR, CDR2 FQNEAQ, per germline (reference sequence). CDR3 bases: TGTGCCAGCAGCAAATCCGGGACAGGGAATGAGCAGTTCTTC. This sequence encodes CASSKSGTGNEQFF.

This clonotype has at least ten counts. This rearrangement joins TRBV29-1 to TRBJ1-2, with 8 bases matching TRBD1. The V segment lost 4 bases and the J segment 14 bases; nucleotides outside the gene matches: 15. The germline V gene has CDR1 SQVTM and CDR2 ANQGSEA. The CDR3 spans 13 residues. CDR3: CSVAPGQVGLRTF. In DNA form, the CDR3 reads TGCAGCGTTGCACCGGGACAGGTGGGGTTGCGGACCTTC.

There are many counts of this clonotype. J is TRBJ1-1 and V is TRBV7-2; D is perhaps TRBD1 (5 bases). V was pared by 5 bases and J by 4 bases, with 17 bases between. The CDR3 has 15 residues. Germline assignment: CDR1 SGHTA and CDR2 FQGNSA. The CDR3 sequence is CASSPDGQGGTEAFF. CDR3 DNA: TGTGCCAGCAGCCCGGATGGCCAGGGAGGCACTGAAGCTTTCTTT.

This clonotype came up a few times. The CDR3 region is CASSLPGTEEAFF. The CDR3, as DNA: TGTGCCAGCAGCTTACCCGGGACGGAGGAAGCTTTCTTT. The chain carries TRBV5-6 and TRBJ1-1; tentative D call: TRBD1 (5 bases). Germline-derived CDR1 and CDR2 are SGHDT and YYEEEE. This CDR3 region has 13 residues. V lost 2 bases and J lost 8, with 13 bases in between.

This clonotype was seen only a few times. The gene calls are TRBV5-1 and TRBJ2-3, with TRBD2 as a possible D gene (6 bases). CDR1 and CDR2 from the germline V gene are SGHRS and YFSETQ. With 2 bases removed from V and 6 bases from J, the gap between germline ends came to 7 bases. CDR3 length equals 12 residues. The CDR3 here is CASSFLADTQYF. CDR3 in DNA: TGCGCCAGCAGCTTCCTAGCGGATACGCAGTATTTT.

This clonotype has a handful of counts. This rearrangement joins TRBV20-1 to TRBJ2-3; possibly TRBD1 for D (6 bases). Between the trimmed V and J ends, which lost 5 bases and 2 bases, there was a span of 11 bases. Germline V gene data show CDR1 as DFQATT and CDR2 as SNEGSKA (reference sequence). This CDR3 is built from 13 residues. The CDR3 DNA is TGCAGTGCTTTTACAGGGATCACAGATACGCAGTATTTT. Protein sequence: CSAFTGITDTQYF.

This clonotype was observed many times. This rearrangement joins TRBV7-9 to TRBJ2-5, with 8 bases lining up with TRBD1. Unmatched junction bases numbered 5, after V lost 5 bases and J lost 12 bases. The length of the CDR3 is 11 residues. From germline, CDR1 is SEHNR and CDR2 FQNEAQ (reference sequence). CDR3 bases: TGTGCCAGCAGCCCAACGGGACAGGAGTACTTC. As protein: CASSPTGQEYF.

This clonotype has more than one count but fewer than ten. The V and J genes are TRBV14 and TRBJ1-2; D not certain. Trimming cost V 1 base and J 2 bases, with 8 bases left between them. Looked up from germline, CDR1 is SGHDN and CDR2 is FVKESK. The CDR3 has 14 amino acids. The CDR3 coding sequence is TGTGCCAGCAGCCAAGTCCTGGGGAACTATGGCTACACCTTC. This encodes CASSQVLGNYGYTF.

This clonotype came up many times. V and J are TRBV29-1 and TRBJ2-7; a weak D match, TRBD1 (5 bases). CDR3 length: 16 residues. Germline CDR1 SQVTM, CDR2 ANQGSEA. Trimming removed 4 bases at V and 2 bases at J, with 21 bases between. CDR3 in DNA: TGCAGCGTTGGTTCGGTAGCCCCAGGGTTCGCCTACGAGCAGTACTTC. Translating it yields CSVGSVAPGFAYEQYF.

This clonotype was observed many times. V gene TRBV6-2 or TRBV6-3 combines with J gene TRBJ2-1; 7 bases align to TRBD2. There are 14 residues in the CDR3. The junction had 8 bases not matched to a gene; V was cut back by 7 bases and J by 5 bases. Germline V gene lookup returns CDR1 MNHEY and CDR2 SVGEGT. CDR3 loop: CASTKRTRNNEQFF. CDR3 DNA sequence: TGTGCCAGCACGAAAAGGACTAGAAACAATGAGCAGTTCTTC.

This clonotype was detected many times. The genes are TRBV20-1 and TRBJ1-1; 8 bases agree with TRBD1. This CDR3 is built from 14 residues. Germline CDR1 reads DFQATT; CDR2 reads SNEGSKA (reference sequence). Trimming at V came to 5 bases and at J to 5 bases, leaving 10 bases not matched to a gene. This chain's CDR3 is CSAYNPGGRTEAFF. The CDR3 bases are TGCAGTGCTTACAACCCAGGGGGCCGAACTGAAGCTTTCTTT.

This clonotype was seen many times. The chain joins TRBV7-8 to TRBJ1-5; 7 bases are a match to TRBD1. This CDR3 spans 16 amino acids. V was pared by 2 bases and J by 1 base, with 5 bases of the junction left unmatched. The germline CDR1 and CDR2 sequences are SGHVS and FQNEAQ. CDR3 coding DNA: TGTGCCAGCAGCTTAAGGGACAGCTTAAGCAATCAGCCCCAGCATTTT. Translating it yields CASSLRDSLSNQPQHF.

CDR3 DNA sequence: TGTGCCAGCAGCTTCGATGGACAGGGGCGAACAGAGACCCAGTACTTC. Protein: CASSFDGQGRTETQYF. The rearrangement joins TRBV11-3 to TRBJ2-5; 9 nucleotides line up with TRBD1. The V gene end was trimmed by 3 bases and the J gene end by 4 bases; junction bases not matched to a gene: 9. This CDR3 is built from 16 residues. Per the germline V gene, CDR1 is SGHNT and CDR2 is YENEEA.

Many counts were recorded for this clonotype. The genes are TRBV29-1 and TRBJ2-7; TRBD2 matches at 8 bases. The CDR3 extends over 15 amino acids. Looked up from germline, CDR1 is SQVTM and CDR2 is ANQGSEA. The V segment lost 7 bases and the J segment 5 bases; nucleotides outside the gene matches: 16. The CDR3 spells CSAKKLRTSSDEQYF. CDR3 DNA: TGCAGCGCCAAGAAACTTAGGACTAGCTCAGACGAGCAGTACTTC.

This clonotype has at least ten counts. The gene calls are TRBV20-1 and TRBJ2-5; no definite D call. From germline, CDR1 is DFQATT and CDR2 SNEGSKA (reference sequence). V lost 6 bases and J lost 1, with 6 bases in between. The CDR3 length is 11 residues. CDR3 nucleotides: TGCAGTGCCGCGAGCCAAGAGACCCAGTACTTC. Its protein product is CSAASQETQYF.

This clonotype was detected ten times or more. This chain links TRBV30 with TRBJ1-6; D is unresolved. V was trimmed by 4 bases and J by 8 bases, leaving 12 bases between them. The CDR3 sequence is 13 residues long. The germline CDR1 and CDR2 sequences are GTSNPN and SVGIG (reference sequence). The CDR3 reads CAWNFGRDSPLHF. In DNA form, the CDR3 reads TGTGCCTGGAATTTTGGACGCGATTCACCCCTCCACTTT.

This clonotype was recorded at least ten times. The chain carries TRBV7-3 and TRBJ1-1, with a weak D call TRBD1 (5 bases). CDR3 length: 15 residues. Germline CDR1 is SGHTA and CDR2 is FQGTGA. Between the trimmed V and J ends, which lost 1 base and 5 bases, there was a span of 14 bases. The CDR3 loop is CASSLNPGRGTEAFF. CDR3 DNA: TGTGCCAGCAGCTTAAATCCCGGGAGGGGAACTGAAGCTTTCTTT.

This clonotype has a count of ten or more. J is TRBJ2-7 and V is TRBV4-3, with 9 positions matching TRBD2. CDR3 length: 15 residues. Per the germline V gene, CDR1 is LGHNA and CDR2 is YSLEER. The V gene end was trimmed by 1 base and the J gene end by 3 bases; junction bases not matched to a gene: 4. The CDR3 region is CASSQGQAGGYEQYF. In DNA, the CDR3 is TGCGCCAGCAGCCAAGGCCAAGCGGGAGGCTACGAGCAGTACTTC.

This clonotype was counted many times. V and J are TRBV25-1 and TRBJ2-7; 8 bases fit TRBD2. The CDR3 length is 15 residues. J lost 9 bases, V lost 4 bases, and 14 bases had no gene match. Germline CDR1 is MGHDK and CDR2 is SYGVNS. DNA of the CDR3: TGTGCCAGCAGTGCGAACCTAGCGGGCGAGTCTCGGCAGTACTTC. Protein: CASSANLAGESRQYF.

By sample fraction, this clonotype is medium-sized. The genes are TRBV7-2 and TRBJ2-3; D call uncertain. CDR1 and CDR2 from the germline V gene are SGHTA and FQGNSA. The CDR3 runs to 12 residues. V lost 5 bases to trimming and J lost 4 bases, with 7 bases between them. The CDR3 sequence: CASSPLADTQYF. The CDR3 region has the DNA TGTGCCAGCAGCCCGCTAGCAGATACGCAGTATTTT. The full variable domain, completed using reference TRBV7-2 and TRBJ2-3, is GAGVSQSPSNKVTEKGKDVELRCDPISGHTALYWYRQSLGQGLEFLIYFQGNSAPDKSGLPSDRFSAERTGGSVSTLTIQRTQQEDSAVYLCASSPLADTQYFGPGTRLTVL.

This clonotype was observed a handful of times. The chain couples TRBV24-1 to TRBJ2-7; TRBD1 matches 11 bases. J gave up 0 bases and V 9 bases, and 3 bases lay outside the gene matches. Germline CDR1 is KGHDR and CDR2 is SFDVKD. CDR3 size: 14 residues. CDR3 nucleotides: TGTGCCACCGGAGGACAGGGGGCCTCCTACGAGCAGTACTTC. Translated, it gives CATGGQGASYEQYF.

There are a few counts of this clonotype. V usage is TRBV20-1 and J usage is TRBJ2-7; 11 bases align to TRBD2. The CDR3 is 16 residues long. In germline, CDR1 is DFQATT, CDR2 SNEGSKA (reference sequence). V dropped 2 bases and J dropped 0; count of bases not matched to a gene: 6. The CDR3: CSARRGTSGFSYEQYF. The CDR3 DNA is TGCAGTGCTAGACGTGGGACTAGCGGCTTCTCCTACGAGCAGTACTTC.

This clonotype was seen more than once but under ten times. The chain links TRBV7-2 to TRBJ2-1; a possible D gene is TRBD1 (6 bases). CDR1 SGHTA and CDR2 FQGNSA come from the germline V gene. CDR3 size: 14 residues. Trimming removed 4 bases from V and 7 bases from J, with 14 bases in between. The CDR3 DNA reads TGTGCCAGCAGCTCTCACAGGGAGCCTAATGAGCAGTTCTTC. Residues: CASSSHREPNEQFF.

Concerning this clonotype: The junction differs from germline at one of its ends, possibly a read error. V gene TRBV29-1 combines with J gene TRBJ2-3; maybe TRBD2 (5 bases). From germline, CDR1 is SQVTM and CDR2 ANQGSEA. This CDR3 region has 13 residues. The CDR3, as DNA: TGCAGCGTCGGAGGAGCCCCCGCAGATACGCGGTATTTT. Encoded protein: CSVGGAPADTRYF.

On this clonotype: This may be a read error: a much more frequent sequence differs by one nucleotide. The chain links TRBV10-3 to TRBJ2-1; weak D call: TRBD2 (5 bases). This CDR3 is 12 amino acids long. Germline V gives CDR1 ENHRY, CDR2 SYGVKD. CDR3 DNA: TGTGCCACCCGCGGGCAGCACAATGGGCAGTTCTTC. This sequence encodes CATRGQHNGQFF.

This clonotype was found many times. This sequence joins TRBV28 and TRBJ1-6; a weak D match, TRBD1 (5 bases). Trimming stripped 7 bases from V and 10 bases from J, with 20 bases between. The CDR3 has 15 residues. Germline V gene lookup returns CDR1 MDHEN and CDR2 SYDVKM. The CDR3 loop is CASNNYRGRGSPLHF. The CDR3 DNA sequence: TGTGCCAGCAATAATTACCGGGGACGGGGGTCACCCCTCCACTTT.

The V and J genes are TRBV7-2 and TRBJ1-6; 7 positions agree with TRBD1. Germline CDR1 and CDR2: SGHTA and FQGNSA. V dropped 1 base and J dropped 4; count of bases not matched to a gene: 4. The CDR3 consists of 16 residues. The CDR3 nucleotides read TGTGCCAGCAGCTTAGAGTCACAGGGGTATAATTCACCCCTCCACTTT. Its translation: CASSLESQGYNSPLHF.

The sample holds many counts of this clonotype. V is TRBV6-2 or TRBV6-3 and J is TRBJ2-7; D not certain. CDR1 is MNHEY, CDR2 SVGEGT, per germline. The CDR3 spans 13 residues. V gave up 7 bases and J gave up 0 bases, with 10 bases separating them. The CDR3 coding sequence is TGTGCCAGCAAGATTAGGAGCTCCTACGAGCAGTACTTC. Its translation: CASKIRSSYEQYF.